This record looks at one T cell receptor (beta chain) sequence and its context. The antigen is undetermined. The data derive from a study of monozygotic twins with inflammatory bowel disease. Germline V lookup: CDR1 SGHRS, CDR2 YFSETQ. This CDR3 contains 15 residues. Samples each yielded cDNA through eight separate reactions. Template switching incorporated UMIs with a 6-nucleotide sample barcode. Following a re-call of the 5' RACE reads, TCRdb has one entry per CDR3 protein and lacks DNA. The sample has 300,000 to 350,000 distinct CDR3 sequences, and its top ten clones hold roughly 2%. General study results and limits: Among IBD patients, TCRbeta diversity (inverse Simpson) was lower than in healthy co-twins. What may have added variability to patient repertoires is that immunosuppressive treatments differed.

The sequenced sample was blood. This rearrangement joins TRBV5-1 to TRBJ2-1; as DNA is missing, the TRBD2 call by TCRdb cannot be tested. The sequence came from a human donor with ulcerative colitis or Crohn's disease, or a healthy co-twin of an affected twin (not recorded which). This CDR3 reads CASSLSIWEGNEQFF.